This T cell receptor beta chain appears in the sequencing data of a study of technical replicates of blood from a few donors. Some clones are missing from TCRdb's copy, which holds only in-frame ones; the method was immunoSEQ multiplex PCR. This sample yields tens of thousands of clones, of which around 87% are seen a single time; 4.5% to 5.5% belongs to the top ten. Germline loops: CDR1 SGHRS, CDR2 YFSETQ. The ends were cut back, 4 bases at V and 4 bases at J, with 18 bases in the middle. CDR3 length equals 15 residues. This receptor was obtained from a human donor in good health. Some clones in this sample may be carry-over from other donors' samples. The chain recombines TRBV5-1 with TRBJ2-7, with D perhaps matching TRBD1 (5 bases). The specimen sequenced was PBMCs. CDR3 region: CASSPLAGLSYEQYF. As DNA, the CDR3 is TGCGCCAGCAGCCCGCTGGCAGGGCTTTCTTACGAGCAGTACTTC.